Below, 11 T cell receptor beta chains from the same sample are listed, as sequenced in a study of blood T cells in healthy people across ages. Alongside a J-beta primer mix, a sample-barcoded 5' primer served in a second PCR lasting about 6 to 12 cycles. One entry per CDR3 protein, called by TCRdb with MiXCR from the 5' RACE reads. The repertoire includes around 990,000 distinct CDR3 sequences, roughly a quarter of them detected once, and approximately 0.79% sits in the top ten. The same data also contributed to another study, on T cells of mothers and their children.

Input material: blood. The receptors come from a girl aged 2 to 9 in good health.

The sample holds a few counts of this clonotype. The V and J genes are TRBV10-3 and TRBJ1-6, with D tentatively TRBD1 (6 bases). This CDR3 region has 13 residues. Trimming left V 7 bases short and J 7 bases short, with 11 bases between. Germline V gene lookup returns CDR1 ENHRY and CDR2 SYGVKD. The CDR3 bases are TGTGCCATCACGTCGGACAGCAATTCACCCCTCCACTTT. Translating it yields CAITSDSNSPLHF.

This clonotype was seen a few times. The rearrangement uses TRBV29-1 and TRBJ2-2; D gene uncertain. The CDR3 totals 15 residues. V was trimmed by 7 bases and J by 4 bases, leaving 19 bases between them. Germline values: CDR1 SQVTM, CDR2 ANQGSEA. Here the CDR3 DNA reads TGCAGCGCCAGGTCGGGTACCTGGACCACCGGGGAGCTGTTTTTT. Its translation is CSARSGTWTTGELFF.

V is TRBV7-9 and J is TRBJ2-5; TRBD2 is a possible D gene (6 bases). The germline V gene encodes CDR1 SEHNR and CDR2 FQNEAQ (reference sequence). With 6 bases removed from V and 1 base from J, the gap between germline ends came to 12 bases. CDR3 length: 14 residues. The CDR3 is CASRSRETQETQYF. Here the CDR3 DNA reads TGTGCCAGCAGATCACGGGAGACCCAAGAGACCCAGTACTTC. Variable domain in full (rest from reference TRBV7-9 and TRBJ2-5): DTGVSQNPRHKITKRGQNVTFRCDPISEHNRLYWYRQTLGQGPEFLTYFQNEAQLEKSRLLSDRFSAERPKGSFSTLEIQRTEQGDSAMYLCASRSRETQETQYFGPGTRLLVL.

The chain carries TRBV28 and TRBJ1-1, with D possibly TRBD1 on 6 matching bases. CDR1 is MDHEN and CDR2 is SYDVKM in the germline V gene. The CDR3 contains 13 residues. Trimming removed 7 bases from V and 7 bases from J, with 16 bases in between. The CDR3 DNA sequence: TGTGCCAGCACTTTCCGAGGGGGTGTTGAAGCTTTCTTT. Its protein product is CASTFRGGVEAFF.

A few counts support this clonotype. J is TRBJ1-2 and V is TRBV6-6; the D gene is possibly TRBD1 (5 bases). The germline CDR1 and CDR2 sequences are MNHNY and SVGAGI (reference sequence). The length of the CDR3 is 13 residues. Trimming stripped 4 bases from V and 7 bases from J, with 13 bases between. The DNA for the CDR3 is TGTGCCAGCAGTTTGACAGATACCCTTGGCTACACCTTC. This translates into CASSLTDTLGYTF.

The sample holds a few counts of this clonotype. J is TRBJ1-2 and V is TRBV29-1; D is ambiguous. Between the trimmed V and J ends, which lost 7 bases and 3 bases, there was a span of 12 bases. Germline loops: CDR1 SQVTM, CDR2 ANQGSEA. CDR3 size: 12 residues. The CDR3 loop reads CSAGRADYGYTF. As DNA, the CDR3 is TGCAGCGCCGGACGGGCTGACTATGGCTACACCTTC. Full variable domain (missing parts from reference TRBV29-1 and TRBJ1-2): SAVISQKPSRDICQRGTSLTIQCQVDSQVTMMFWYRQQPGQSLTLIATANQGSEATYESGFVIDKFPISRPNLTFSTLTVSNMSPEDSSIYLCSAGRADYGYTFGSGTRLTVV.

CDR3 sequence reads: CASSFSVIWNTEAFF. The CDR3 DNA reads TGTGCCAGCAGTTTTTCGGTGATTTGGAACACTGAAGCTTTCTTT. The rearrangement joins TRBV12-3 or TRBV12-4 to TRBJ1-1; D is unresolved. This CDR3 is 15 amino acids long. The germline V and J ends were trimmed by 3 bases and 1 base, with 12 bases remaining between them.

This clonotype was observed a handful of times. The gene calls are TRBV20-1 and TRBJ2-2; 9 bases fit TRBD1. This CDR3 has 15 residues. The germline CDR1 and CDR2 sequences are DFQATT and SNEGSKA (reference sequence). V gave up 6 bases and J gave up 5 bases; unmatched junction bases: 10. The DNA for the CDR3 is TGCAGTGCCCCCACCGGGACAGGGTATACCGGGGAGCTGTTTTTT. Translating gives CSAPTGTGYTGELFF.

A few counts support this clonotype. The chain joins TRBV6-1 to TRBJ2-5; D is possibly TRBD1 (7 bases). The CDR3 sequence is 15 residues long. Germline CDR1 MNHNS, CDR2 SASEGT. Trimming removed 2 bases from V and 6 bases from J, with 16 bases in between. The CDR3 sequence is CASSELGGTEQTQYF. DNA of the CDR3: TGTGCCAGCAGTGAACTCGGCGGGACAGAGCAGACCCAGTACTTC.

This clonotype was recorded many times. This chain links TRBV7-3 with TRBJ2-7; no reliable D call. The CDR3 has 14 amino acids. Germline CDR1 reads SGHTA; CDR2 reads FQGTGA. V dropped 5 bases and J dropped 1 base, with 12 bases sitting between them. CDR3 in DNA: TGTGCCAGCAGCCCCCATGAGTATTCCTACGAGCAGTACTTC. Translated: CASSPHEYSYEQYF.

This clonotype was seen more than once but under ten times. The chain combines TRBV5-5 with TRBJ2-5; 13 positions match TRBD2. V gave up 3 bases and J gave up 3 bases; unmatched junction bases: 2. The CDR3 loop spans 15 amino acids. In germline, CDR1 is SGHKS, CDR2 YYEKEE (reference sequence). CDR3 region: CASSWGLAGKETQYF. In DNA form, the CDR3 reads TGTGCCAGCAGCTGGGGACTAGCGGGAAAAGAGACCCAGTACTTC.